The 14 T cell receptor beta chains reported below all come from one sample, sequenced in a study of OX40 agonist ivuxolimab in advanced cancers. Repertoires were generated with immunoSEQ multiplex PCR, while TCRdb's copy carries only in-frame clones and drops some. The table includes about 94,000 clones, around 87% detected once. Sequenced here: CD4+ or CD8+ T cells sorted from blood, sampled in a trial of the OX40 agonist ivuxolimab. The source is an adult with an advanced solid tumor such as melanoma, head and neck, liver or kidney cancer.

J is TRBJ1-1 and V is TRBV15, with D perhaps TRBD1 (5 bases). In germline, CDR1 is LNHNV, CDR2 YYDKDF (reference sequence). This CDR3 has 14 residues. V was trimmed by 1 base and J by 6 bases, leaving 12 bases between them. For the CDR3, the DNA is TGTGCCACCAGCAGAGCCGTTGCAGGGTCTGAAGCTTTCTTT. Protein product: CATSRAVAGSEAFF.

This chain uses TRBV4-1 with TRBJ1-3, with no clear D. Trimming pared 0 bases from V and 1 base from J, leaving 10 bases between. This CDR3 region has 16 residues. The germline gives CDR1 MGHRA, CDR2 YSYEKL. The CDR3 region has the DNA TGCGCCAGCAGCCAAGAACGGGCAGCTTCTGGAAACACCATATATTTT. It is translated as CASSQERAASGNTIYF.

This sequence joins TRBV5-6 and TRBJ2-7, with TRBD1 matching over 7 bases. Germline CDR1 and CDR2: SGHDT and YYEEEE. The junction had 18 bases not matched to a gene; V was cut back by 0 bases and J by 6 bases. The CDR3 consists of 18 residues. The CDR3 is CASSLVLAFGEGGSEQYF. The CDR3, as DNA: TGTGCCAGCAGCTTGGTGCTCGCATTCGGAGAAGGGGGCTCCGAGCAGTACTTC. Looking up the rest from reference TRBV5-6 and TRBJ2-7 gives the full variable domain: DAGVTQSPTHLIKTRGQQVTLRCSPKSGHDTVSWYQQALGQGPQFIFQYYEEEERQRGNFPDRFSGHQFPNYSSELNVNALLLGDSALYLCASSLVLAFGEGGSEQYFGPGTRLTVT.

The gene calls are TRBV4-1 and TRBJ1-6; the D gene is possibly TRBD1 (5 bases). Per germline, CDR1 MGHRA and CDR2 YSYEKL. V gave up 0 bases and J gave up 9 bases, with 15 bases separating them. This CDR3 spans 16 amino acids. The CDR3 DNA sequence: TGCGCCAGCAGCCAAGAGGGGGGGTATAGGATTTCACCCCTCCACTTT. Its protein product is CASSQEGGYRISPLHF.

The chain carries TRBV18 and TRBJ2-2, with D tentatively TRBD1 or TRBD2 (6 bases each). Germline V gene lookup returns CDR1 KGHSH and CDR2 LQKENI. This CDR3 has 14 amino acids. Trimming pared 3 bases from V and 7 bases from J, leaving 12 bases between. The CDR3 DNA reads as TGTGCCAGCTCACCGGCCAGGGGAGGCGGGGAGCTGTTTTTT. Residues: CASSPARGGGELFF.

This sequence joins TRBV11-2 and TRBJ2-3; 8 positions match TRBD2. The CDR3 extends over 15 amino acids. Trimming cost V 0 bases and J 8 bases; bases outside gene matches: 7. Per germline, CDR1 SGHAT and CDR2 FQNNGV. The DNA for the CDR3 is TGTGCCAGCAGCTTAGACGGGGGGGGCCTAGGTACGCAGTATTTT. Translated, it gives CASSLDGGGLGTQYF.

J is TRBJ1-2 and V is TRBV4-1; TRBD1 is a possible D gene (6 bases). Germline CDR1 and CDR2: MGHRA and YSYEKL. The CDR3 loop spans 18 amino acids. V lost 3 bases to trimming and J lost 3 bases, with 23 bases between them. CDR3 DNA sequence: TGCGCCAGCAGCCACCTCCTCGTCGGAAACAGGGAGGACTATGGCTACACCTTC. Translating gives CASSHLLVGNREDYGYTF.

This clone was counted once. This sequence joins TRBV25-1 and TRBJ1-2; TRBD1 is a possible D gene (5 bases). The V end lost 4 bases, the J end lost 7 bases, and 10 bases lay between the germline ends. Germline loops: CDR1 MGHDK, CDR2 SYGVNS. This CDR3 spans 12 amino acids. The CDR3 sequence is CASSGTTGGYTF. CDR3 DNA: TGTGCCAGCAGTGGGACAACCGGTGGCTACACCTTC.

The V call is TRBV10-3, the J call TRBJ2-2; TRBD1 or TRBD2 may be the D gene (7 bases each). From germline, CDR1 is ENHRY and CDR2 SYGVKD. The CDR3 is 15 amino acids. The germline V and J ends were trimmed by 5 bases and 5 bases, with 15 bases remaining between them. CDR3 region: CAISSWQGGTGELFF. The CDR3 nucleotides are TGTGCCATCAGTTCGTGGCAGGGGGGGACCGGGGAGCTGTTTTTT.

The gene calls are TRBV4-3 and TRBJ1-4; 8 nucleotides match TRBD1. Germline-derived CDR1 and CDR2 are LGHNA and YSLEER. The J segment lost 4 bases and the V segment lost 2 bases, leaving 12 bases of the junction unmatched. The CDR3 loop spans 18 amino acids. The CDR3 loop is CASSQFAGTGHINEKLFF. CDR3 DNA sequence: TGCGCCAGCAGCCAATTCGCAGGGACAGGCCATATTAATGAAAAACTGTTTTTT.

The chain couples TRBV4-1 to TRBJ2-7, with D unclear. The CDR3 spans 13 residues. V lost 2 bases and J lost 3, with 8 bases in between. CDR1 MGHRA and CDR2 YSYEKL come from the germline V gene. This chain's CDR3 is CASSQFWRYEQYF. The CDR3 DNA sequence: TGCGCCAGCAGCCAATTTTGGCGCTACGAGCAGTACTTC.

The chain is built from TRBV2 and TRBJ2-5, with D perhaps TRBD1 or TRBD2 (6 bases each). Trimming pared 5 bases from V and 2 bases from J, leaving 12 bases between. The germline gives CDR1 SNHLY, CDR2 FYNNEI. The CDR3 covers 14 residues. The CDR3 here is CASSSTGGQETQYF. CDR3 coding DNA: TGTGCCAGCAGTTCGACAGGAGGGCAAGAGACCCAGTACTTC.

This rearrangement joins TRBV18 to TRBJ1-5; weak D call: TRBD1 (5 bases). The germline gives CDR1 KGHSH, CDR2 LQKENI. The CDR3 extends over 14 amino acids. V shed 2 bases and J shed 4 bases, with 9 bases lying between them. This CDR3 reads CASSPDRLNQPQHF. Here the CDR3 DNA reads TGTGCCAGCTCACCAGACAGATTGAATCAGCCCCAGCATTTT.

The chain links TRBV5-5 to TRBJ2-3; the D is unclear. Trimming stripped 0 bases from V and 2 bases from J, with 10 bases between. Germline V gene data show CDR1 as SGHKS and CDR2 as YYEKEE (reference sequence). The CDR3 sequence is 15 residues long. The CDR3 bases are TGTGCCAGCAGCTTGGGCCGACCCAACACAGATACGCAGTATTTT. This encodes CASSLGRPNTDTQYF.